The clone carrying this T cell receptor beta chain has just one count. The sample belongs to a study of blood T cell repertoires in COVID-19. Study summary: The samples span acute and convalescent COVID-19 from the United States, Italy and Spain.

The CDR3 has 15 amino acids. V lost 7 bases, J lost 1 base, and 14 bases lay in between. The germline V gene encodes CDR1 SGHRS and CDR2 YFSETQ. Using immunoSEQ multiplex PCR, the repertoire was profiled, and TCRdb retains in-frame clones only, with some absent. The sample shows 65,000 to 90,000 clones, about 90% of them seen only once. The sequence derives from a human donor in a cohort sampled during active COVID-19. The sequenced sample was peripheral blood. The chain employs TRBV5-1 and TRBJ2-2, with a possible D match to TRBD2 (6 bases). CDR3 in amino acids: CASGEERGNTGELFF. The CDR3 DNA is TGCGCCAGCGGGGAGGAGAGGGGGAACACCGGGGAGCTGTTTTTT.